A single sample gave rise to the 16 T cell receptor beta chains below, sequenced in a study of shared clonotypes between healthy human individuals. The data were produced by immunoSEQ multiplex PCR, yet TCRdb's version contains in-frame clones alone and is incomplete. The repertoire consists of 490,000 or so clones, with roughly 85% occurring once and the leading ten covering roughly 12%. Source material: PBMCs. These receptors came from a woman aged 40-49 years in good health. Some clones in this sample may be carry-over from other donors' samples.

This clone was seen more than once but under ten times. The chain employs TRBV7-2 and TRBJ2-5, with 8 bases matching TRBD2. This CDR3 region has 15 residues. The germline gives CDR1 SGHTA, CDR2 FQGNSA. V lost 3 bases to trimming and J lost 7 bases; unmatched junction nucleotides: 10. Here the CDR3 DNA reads TGTGCCAGCAGCTTTGGACTAGCCTCGGCGGGGACCCAGTACTTC. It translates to CASSFGLASAGTQYF. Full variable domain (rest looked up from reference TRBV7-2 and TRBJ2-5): GAGVSQSPSNKVTEKGKDVELRCDPISGHTALYWYRQSLGQGLEFLIYFQGNSAPDKSGLPSDRFSAERTGGSVSTLTIQRTQQEDSAVYLCASSFGLASAGTQYFGPGTRLLVL.

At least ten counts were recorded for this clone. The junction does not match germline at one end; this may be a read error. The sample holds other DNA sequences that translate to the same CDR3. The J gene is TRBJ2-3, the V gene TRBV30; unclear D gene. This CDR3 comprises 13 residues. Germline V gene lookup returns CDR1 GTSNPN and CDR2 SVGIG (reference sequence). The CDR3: CAWSVLSTDTQYF. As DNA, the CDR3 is TGTGCCTGGAGTGTACTTAGTACAGACACGCAGTATTTT. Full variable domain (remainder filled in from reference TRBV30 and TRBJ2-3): SQTIHQWPATLVQPVGSPLSLECTVEGTSNPNLYWYRQAAGRGLQLLFYSVGIGQISSEVPQNLSASRPQDRQFILSSKKLLLSDSGFYLCAWSVLSTDTQYFGPGTRLTVL.

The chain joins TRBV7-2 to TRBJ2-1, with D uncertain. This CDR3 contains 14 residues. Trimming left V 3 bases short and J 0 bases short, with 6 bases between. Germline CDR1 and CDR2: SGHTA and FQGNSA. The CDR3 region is CASSFWGSYNEQFF. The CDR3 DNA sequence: TGTGCCAGCAGCTTTTGGGGCTCCTACAATGAGCAGTTCTTC.

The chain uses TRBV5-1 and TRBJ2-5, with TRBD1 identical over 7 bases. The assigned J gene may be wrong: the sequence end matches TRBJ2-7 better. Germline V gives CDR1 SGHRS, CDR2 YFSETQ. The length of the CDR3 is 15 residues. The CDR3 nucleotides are TGCGCCAGCAGCTACGGGACAGCACCTATCTACGAGCAGTACTTC. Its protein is CASSYGTAPIYEQYF.

The CDR3 protein is CASSQDGAGGNTGELFF. CDR3 nucleotides: TGTGCCAGCAGCCAAGACGGAGCGGGAGGCAACACCGGGGAGCTGTTTTTT. The chain employs TRBV14 and TRBJ2-2, with 9 bases identical to TRBD2. The J segment lost 2 bases and the V segment lost 0 bases, leaving 4 bases of the junction unmatched. This CDR3 region has 17 residues. The germline V gene has CDR1 SGHDN and CDR2 FVKESK.

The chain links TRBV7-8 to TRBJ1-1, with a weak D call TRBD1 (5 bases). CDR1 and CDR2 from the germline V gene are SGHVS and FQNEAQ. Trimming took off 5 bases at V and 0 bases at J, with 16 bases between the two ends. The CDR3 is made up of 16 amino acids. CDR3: CASSRASGLMNTEAFF. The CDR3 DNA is TGTGCCAGCAGCCGCGCCTCGGGACTGATGAACACTGAAGCTTTCTTT.

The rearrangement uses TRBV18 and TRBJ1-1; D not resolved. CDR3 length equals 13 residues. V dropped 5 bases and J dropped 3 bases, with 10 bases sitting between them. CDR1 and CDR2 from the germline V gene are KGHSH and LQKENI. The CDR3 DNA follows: TGTGCCAGCTCAAGAGGAAGGGACACTGAAGCTTTCTTT. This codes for CASSRGRDTEAFF.

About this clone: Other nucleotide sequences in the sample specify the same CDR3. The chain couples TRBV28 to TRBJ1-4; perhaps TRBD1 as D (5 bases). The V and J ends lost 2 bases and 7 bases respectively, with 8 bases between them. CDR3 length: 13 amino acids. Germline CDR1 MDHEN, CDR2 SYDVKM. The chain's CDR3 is CASSLGGVEKLFF. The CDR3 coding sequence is TGTGCCAGCAGTTTAGGAGGGGTTGAAAAACTGTTTTTT.

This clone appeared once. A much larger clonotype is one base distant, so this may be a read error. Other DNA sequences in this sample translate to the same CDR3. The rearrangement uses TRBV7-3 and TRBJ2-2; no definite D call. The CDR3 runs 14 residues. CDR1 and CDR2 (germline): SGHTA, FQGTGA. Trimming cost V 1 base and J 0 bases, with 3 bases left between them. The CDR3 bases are TGTGCCAGCAGCTTAAACGCGAACACCGGGGAGCTGTTTTTT. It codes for CASSLNANTGELFF.

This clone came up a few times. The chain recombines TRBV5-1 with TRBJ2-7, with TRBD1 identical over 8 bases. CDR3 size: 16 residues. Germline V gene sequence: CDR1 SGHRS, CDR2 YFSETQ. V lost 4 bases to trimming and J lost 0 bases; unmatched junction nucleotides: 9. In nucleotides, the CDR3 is TGCGCCAGCAGCGAGCCCCACAGGGGGAGCTCCTACGAGCAGTACTTC. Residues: CASSEPHRGSSYEQYF.

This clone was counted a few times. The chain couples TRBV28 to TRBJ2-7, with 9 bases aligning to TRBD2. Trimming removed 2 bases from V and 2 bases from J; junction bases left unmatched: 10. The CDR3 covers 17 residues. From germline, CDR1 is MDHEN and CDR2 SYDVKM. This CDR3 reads CASSLRTGLARTYEQYF. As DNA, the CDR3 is TGTGCCAGCAGTTTAAGAACCGGACTAGCGAGAACCTACGAGCAGTACTTC.

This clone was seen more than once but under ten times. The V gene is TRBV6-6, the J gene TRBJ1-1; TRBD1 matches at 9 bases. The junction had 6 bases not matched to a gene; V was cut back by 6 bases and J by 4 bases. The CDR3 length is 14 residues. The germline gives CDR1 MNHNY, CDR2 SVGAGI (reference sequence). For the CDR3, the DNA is TGTGCCAGCAGCTCCGACAGGGGGGCCACTGAAGCTTTCTTT. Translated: CASSSDRGATEAFF.

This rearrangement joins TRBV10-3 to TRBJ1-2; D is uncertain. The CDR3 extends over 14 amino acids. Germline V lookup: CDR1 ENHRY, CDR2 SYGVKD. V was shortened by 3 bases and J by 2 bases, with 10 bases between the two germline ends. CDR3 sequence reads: CAISELSGNYGYTF. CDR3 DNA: TGTGCCATCAGTGAATTATCAGGAAACTATGGCTACACCTTC.

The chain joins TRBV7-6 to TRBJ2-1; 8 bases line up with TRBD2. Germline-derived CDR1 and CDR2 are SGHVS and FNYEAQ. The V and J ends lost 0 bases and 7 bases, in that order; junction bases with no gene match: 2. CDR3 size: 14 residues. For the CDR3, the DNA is TGTGCCAGCAGCTTAGCGGCTAGCGGGAATGAGCAGTTCTTC. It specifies CASSLAASGNEQFF.

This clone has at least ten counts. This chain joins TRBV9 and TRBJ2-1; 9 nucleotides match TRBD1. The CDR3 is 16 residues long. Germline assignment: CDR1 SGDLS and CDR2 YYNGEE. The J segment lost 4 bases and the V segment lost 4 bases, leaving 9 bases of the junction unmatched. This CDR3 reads CASSSSGTGIYNEQFF. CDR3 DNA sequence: TGTGCCAGCAGCTCCTCCGGGACAGGGATTTACAATGAGCAGTTCTTC.

In DNA, the CDR3 is TGTGCCAGCAGTTTAGTCTCTAGGGGGAGGATAGATACGCAGTATTTT. This sequence encodes CASSLVSRGRIDTQYF. The chain recombines TRBV28 with TRBJ2-3, with D perhaps given as TRBD1 or TRBD2 (6 bases each). The CDR3 runs 16 residues. CDR1 MDHEN and CDR2 SYDVKM come from the germline V gene. Between the trimmed V and J ends, which lost 2 bases and 5 bases, there was a span of 17 bases.